This T cell receptor beta chain was observed in a study of OX40 agonist ivuxolimab in advanced cancers. About the research overall: Intravenous ivuxolimab at 0.01 to 10 mg/kg was given to patients every 2 weeks.

V lost 3 bases, J lost 2 bases, and 14 bases lay in between. The CDR3 has 15 amino acids. Germline-derived CDR1 and CDR2 are MGHDK and SYGVNS. Assay: immunoSEQ multiplex PCR; the TCRdb copy retains only in-frame clones and omits some. The data contain around 80,000 clones, roughly nine tenths of them singletons. This TCR was recovered from an adult with an advanced solid tumor such as melanoma, head and neck, liver or kidney cancer. The gene calls are TRBV25-1 and TRBJ2-7; perhaps D is TRBD1 or TRBD2 (5 bases each). The material sequenced was CD4+ or CD8+ T cells sorted from blood, taken in a trial of the OX40 agonist ivuxolimab. CDR3 bases: TGTGCCAGCAGTGATCCCGGGACCTGCGCCTACGAGCAGTACTTC. It codes for CASSDPGTCAYEQYF.